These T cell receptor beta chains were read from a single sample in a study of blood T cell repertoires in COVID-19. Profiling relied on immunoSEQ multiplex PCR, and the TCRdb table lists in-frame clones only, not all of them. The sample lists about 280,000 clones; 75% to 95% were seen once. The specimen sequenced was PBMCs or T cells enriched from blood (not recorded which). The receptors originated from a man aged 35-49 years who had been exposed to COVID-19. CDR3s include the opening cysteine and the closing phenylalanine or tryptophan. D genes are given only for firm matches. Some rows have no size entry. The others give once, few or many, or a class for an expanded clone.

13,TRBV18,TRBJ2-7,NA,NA,CASSPPRDYEQYF,TGTGCCAGCTCACCACCGAGAGACTACGAGCAGTACTTC
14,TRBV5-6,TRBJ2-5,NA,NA,CASSMGPPGETQYF,TGTGCCAGCAGCATGGGACCGCCCGGGGAGACCCAGTACTTC
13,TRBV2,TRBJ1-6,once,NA,CASSDIELAPLHF,TGTGCCAGCAGTGACATCGAGTTGGCACCCCTCCACTTT
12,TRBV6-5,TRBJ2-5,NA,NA,CASSRHGETQYF,TGTGCCAGCAGCAGACACGGAGAGACCCAGTACTTC
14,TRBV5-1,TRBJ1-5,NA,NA,CASSLGEDNQPQHF,TGCGCCAGCAGCTTGGGAGAAGACAATCAGCCCCAGCATTTT
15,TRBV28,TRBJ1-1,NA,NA,CASSLQGKGNTEAFF,TGTGCCAGCAGTCTACAGGGAAAAGGGAACACTGAAGCTTTCTTT
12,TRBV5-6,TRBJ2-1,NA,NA,CASRRSYNEQFF,TGTGCCAGCAGGCGATCCTACAATGAGCAGTTCTTC
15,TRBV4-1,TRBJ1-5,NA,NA,CASSQEQGVGQPQHF,TGCGCCAGCAGCCAAGAACAGGGTGTGGGCCAGCCCCAGCATTTT
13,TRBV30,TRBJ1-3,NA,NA,CAWTENSGNTIYF,TGTGCCTGGACGGAGAACTCTGGAAACACCATATATTTT
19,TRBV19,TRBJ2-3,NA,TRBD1,CATTRTGGVLGGYTDTQYF,TGTGCCACCACAAGGACAGGGGGCGTCTTAGGCGGTTACACAGATACGCAGTATTTT
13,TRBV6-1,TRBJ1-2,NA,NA,CASSESDSYGYTF,TGTGCCAGCAGTGAATCGGACAGCTATGGCTACACCTTC
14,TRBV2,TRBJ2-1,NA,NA,CASIDRLSYNEQFF,TGTGCCAGCATTGACAGGTTATCCTACAATGAGCAGTTCTTC
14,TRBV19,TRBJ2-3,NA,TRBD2,CASTLAGYTDTQYF,TGTGCCAGTACTTTAGCGGGCTACACAGATACGCAGTATTTT
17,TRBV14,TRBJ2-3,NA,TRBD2,CASSQPPGLAGEDTQYF,TGTGCCAGCAGCCAACCTCCCGGACTAGCGGGAGAAGATACGCAGTATTTT
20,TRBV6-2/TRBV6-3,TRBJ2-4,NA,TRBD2,CASSYPSGTSGYVAKNIQYF,TGTGCCAGCAGTTACCCGTCCGGGACTAGCGGTTACGTAGCCAAAAACATTCAGTACTTC
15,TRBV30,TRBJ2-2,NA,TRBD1,CARRRGTGNTGELFF,TGTGCCCGGCGCCGGGGGACAGGGAACACCGGGGAGCTGTTTTTT
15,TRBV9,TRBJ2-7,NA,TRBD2,CASSVDSGRTYEQYF,TGTGCCAGCAGCGTAGATAGCGGGAGGACCTACGAGCAGTACTTC
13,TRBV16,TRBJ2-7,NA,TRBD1,CASSTRGSYEQYF,TGTGCCAGCAGCACCAGGGGGAGCTACGAGCAGTACTTC
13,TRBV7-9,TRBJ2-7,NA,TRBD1,CASSQGDNYEQYF,TGTGCCAGCAGCCAGGGGGATAACTACGAGCAGTACTTC
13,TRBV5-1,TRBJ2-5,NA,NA,CASSLANQETQYF,TGCGCCAGCAGCTTGGCAAATCAAGAGACCCAGTACTTC
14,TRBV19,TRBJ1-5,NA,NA,CASSPTARGWAQHF,TGTGCCAGTAGCCCAACCGCTCGAGGGTGGGCCCAGCATTTT
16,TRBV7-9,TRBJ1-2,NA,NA,CASSPLTGTLGYGYTF,TGTGCCAGCAGCCCTCTAACAGGGACCTTGGGCTATGGCTACACCTTC
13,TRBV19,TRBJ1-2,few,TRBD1,CASSATGIDGYTF,TGTGCCAGTAGTGCGACAGGGATAGATGGCTACACCTTC
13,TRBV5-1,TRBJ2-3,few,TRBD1,CASARDRKDTQYF,TGCGCCAGCGCCCGGGACAGAAAAGATACGCAGTATTTT
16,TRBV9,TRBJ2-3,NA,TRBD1,CASSPYGQGASDTQYF,TGTGCCAGCAGCCCTTATGGACAGGGGGCATCAGATACGCAGTATTTT
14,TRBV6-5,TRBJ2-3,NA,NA,CASSYSEGTDTQYF,TGTGCCAGCAGTTACTCGGAGGGAACAGATACGCAGTATTTT
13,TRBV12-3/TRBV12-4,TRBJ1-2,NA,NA,CASSFQGREGYTF,TGTGCCAGCAGTTTTCAGGGGAGGGAGGGCTACACCTTC
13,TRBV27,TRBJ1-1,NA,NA,CASSFQAPTEAFF,TGTGCCAGCAGTTTCCAAGCCCCCACTGAAGCTTTCTTT
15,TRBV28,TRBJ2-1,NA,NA,CASRGVEHADNEQFF,TGTGCCAGCAGAGGAGTAGAACACGCGGACAATGAGCAGTTCTTC